What follows are 10 T cell receptor beta chains derived from one specimen sequenced in a study of cytomegalovirus exposure and HLA in healthy donors. PCR amplification relied on 60 Vbeta primers (plus 13 Jbeta primers). Here immunoSEQ multiplex PCR was the method, and the copy in TCRdb shows in-frame clones only, minus some. In the table there are some 120,000 clones, over 65% of which are singletons. The sample taken for sequencing was PBMCs. The receptor source for this set is a woman aged 40 to 49 in good health and CMV-seronegative.

The rearrangement links TRBV30 to TRBJ1-3, with D perhaps TRBD1 (5 bases). Trimming cost V 4 bases and J 0 bases, with 22 bases left between them. This CDR3 comprises 18 residues. From germline, CDR1 is GTSNPN and CDR2 SVGIG (reference sequence). CDR3: CAWTSRGTPDFSGNTIYF. CDR3 bases: TGTGCCTGGACCTCACGGGGGACGCCGGACTTCTCTGGAAACACCATATATTTT.

The rearrangement links TRBV19 to TRBJ2-1; D is unresolved. Germline CDR1 LNHDA, CDR2 SQIVND (reference sequence). The CDR3 is 14 amino acids. Trimming removed 2 bases at V and 10 bases at J, with 15 bases between. Written as DNA, the CDR3 is TGTGCCAGTAGTATATTTGCGGCAGCCGGGGAGCAGTTCTTC. This gives the protein CASSIFAAAGEQFF.

The chain employs TRBV5-6 and TRBJ2-7; D is undetermined. Trimming took off 2 bases at V and 6 bases at J, with 9 bases between the two ends. Germline values: CDR1 SGHDT, CDR2 YYEEEE. CDR3 length: 12 residues. CDR3 DNA: TGTGCCAGCAGCTTAATCGGGTCCGAGCAGTACTTC. This translates into CASSLIGSEQYF.

The chain links TRBV7-9 to TRBJ2-3; 9 bases fit TRBD2. V dropped 1 base and J dropped 2; count of bases not matched to a gene: 7. The CDR3 spans 17 residues. Germline V gives CDR1 SEHNR, CDR2 FQNEAQ (reference sequence). The CDR3 region has the DNA TGTGCCAGCAGCTTAGGGGTGGCTAGCGGGGCCACAGATACGCAGTATTTT. This translates into CASSLGVASGATDTQYF.

This clone showed up just once. The gene calls are TRBV11-2 and TRBJ2-2, with TRBD2 as a possible D gene (5 bases). The CDR3 contains 15 residues. In germline, CDR1 is SGHAT, CDR2 FQNNGV. Trimming shortened V by 1 base and J by 6 bases, and 12 bases separated the two germline ends. This chain's CDR3 is CASSLGTPSAGELFF. CDR3 DNA sequence: TGTGCCAGCAGCTTAGGGACTCCCTCCGCCGGGGAGCTGTTTTTT.

The rearrangement uses TRBV7-6 and TRBJ2-1, with D perhaps matching TRBD1 (6 bases). V was pared by 5 bases and J by 9 bases, with 17 bases between. The CDR3 runs 14 residues. Germline CDR1 SGHVS, CDR2 FNYEAQ. The CDR3 DNA reads as TGTGCCAGCAGCCCCGGACAGCCGTTGGTTGAGCAGTTCTTC. Translated: CASSPGQPLVEQFF.

This clone appeared once. The chain uses TRBV19 and TRBJ2-3; possibly TRBD1 for D (6 bases). This CDR3 is built from 15 residues. V lost 6 bases and J 0 bases, leaving 13 bases between the germline ends. Looked up from germline, CDR1 is LNHDA and CDR2 is SQIVND (reference sequence). CDR3 amino acids: CASRLGGTSTDTQYF. The CDR3 coding sequence is TGTGCCAGTAGGTTAGGGGGTACTAGCACAGATACGCAGTATTTT. Supplemented by reference TRBV19 and TRBJ2-3, the full variable domain reads DGGITQSPKYLFRKEGQNVTLSCEQNLNHDAMYWYRQDPGQGLRLIYYSQIVNDFQKGDIAEGYSVSREKKESFPLTVTSAQKNPTAFYLCASRLGGTSTDTQYFGPGTRLTVL.

The chain couples TRBV18 to TRBJ2-4; TRBD2 aligns across 10 bases. V trimming: 6 bases; J trimming: 7 bases; junction bases outside the gene matches: 12. The germline CDR1 and CDR2 sequences are KGHSH and LQKENI. The CDR3 totals 16 residues. The CDR3 spells CASSQGTSAGGNIQYF. The CDR3 region has the DNA TGTGCCAGCTCCCAGGGGACTAGCGCCGGTGGGAACATTCAGTACTTC.

CDR3 bases: TGTGCCAGTAGTAAGGGGATGGCGACAGATACGCAGTATTTT. It codes for CASSKGMATDTQYF. The chain combines TRBV19 with TRBJ2-3; tentatively, D is TRBD1 (5 bases). In germline, CDR1 is LNHDA, CDR2 SQIVND (reference sequence). Trimming cost V 4 bases and J 3 bases, with 11 bases left between them. The CDR3 extends over 14 amino acids.

This sequence joins TRBV2 and TRBJ2-7; maybe TRBD1 (6 bases). The CDR3 has 15 amino acids. CDR1 and CDR2 (germline): SNHLY, FYNNEI. Trimming shortened V by 0 bases and J by 3 bases, and 12 bases separated the two germline ends. CDR3 loop: CASSEAQGQRYEQYF. The CDR3 DNA reads as TGTGCCAGCAGTGAAGCGCAGGGGCAACGCTACGAGCAGTACTTC.